This TCR beta chain was captured in a study of T cells in Graves' hyperthyroidism and ophthalmopathy. Study-wide points: Among clonotypes expanded in thyroid above 0.001, most were also found in blood.

This clonotype was picked up many times. The antigen remains undetermined. Using RNA transcripts as the source, TCR beta CDR3 regions were amplified. When the TCR CDR3 underwent first-round RT-PCR, the HTBI primer set was used. From the multiplex PCR reads, TCRdb called clonotypes with MiXCR, one entry per CDR3 protein. The sample contains some 510,000 distinct CDR3 sequences, less than 25% of which appear only once. This TCR was sampled from a man aged 18-30 years with Graves' hyperthyroidism. Sequencing used blood.

The CDR3 loop reads CASSDVRHGAEAFF. The DNA for the CDR3 is TGTGCCAGCAGTGATGTCAGACACGGGGCTGAAGCTTTCTTT. V gene TRBV2 combines with J gene TRBJ1-1, with D unclear. The CDR3 length is 14 residues. Trimming removed 3 bases from V and 6 bases from J, with 14 bases in between. CDR1 is SNHLY, CDR2 FYNNEI, per germline.